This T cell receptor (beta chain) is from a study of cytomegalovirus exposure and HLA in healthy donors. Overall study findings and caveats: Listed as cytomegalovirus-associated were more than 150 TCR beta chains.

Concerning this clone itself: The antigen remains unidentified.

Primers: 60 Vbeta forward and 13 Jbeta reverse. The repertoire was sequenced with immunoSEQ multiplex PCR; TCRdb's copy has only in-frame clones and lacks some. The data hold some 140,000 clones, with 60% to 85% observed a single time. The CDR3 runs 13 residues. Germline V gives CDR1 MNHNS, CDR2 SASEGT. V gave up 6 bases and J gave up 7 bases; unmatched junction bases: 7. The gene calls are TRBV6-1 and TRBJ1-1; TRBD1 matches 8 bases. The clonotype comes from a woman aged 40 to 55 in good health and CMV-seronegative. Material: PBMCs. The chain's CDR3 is CASREPGQVEAFF. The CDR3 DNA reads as TGTGCCAGCAGGGAACCGGGACAGGTTGAAGCTTTCTTT.